A single sample gave rise to the 4 T cell receptor beta chains below, sequenced in a study of vaccination effects on CD4 cells after COVID-19. No cognate antigen is known for these TCRs. This table comes from immunoSEQ multiplex PCR, and its TCRdb copy is limited to in-frame clones, with some not included. The sample includes roughly 64,000 clones, 72% seen only once; the top ten take roughly 25%. The culture ran for about 11 days, and then CD4+ T cells were isolated. Sample: CD4+ T cells from PBMCs cultured without peptide, taken before COVID-19 vaccination. The receptor source for this set is a human donor who had a prior SARS-CoV-2 infection.

This clone was recorded at least ten times. The DNA for the CDR3 is TGCGCCAGCAGCCCCGGGACAGGGATCCACGAGCAGTACTTC. Protein sequence: CASSPGTGIHEQYF. The chain is built from TRBV5-1 and TRBJ2-7; 9 bases align to TRBD1. V shed 4 bases, J shed 5 bases, and the junction held 7 bases outside the gene matches. The germline V gene has CDR1 SGHRS and CDR2 YFSETQ. The CDR3 has 14 residues.

This chain joins TRBV5-1 and TRBJ2-5; D remains ambiguous. From germline, CDR1 is SGHRS and CDR2 YFSETQ. This CDR3 has 15 amino acids. The V end lost 0 bases, the J end lost 1 base, and 10 bases lay between the germline ends. The CDR3 sequence: CASSLEPRGQETQYF. In nucleotides, the CDR3 is TGCGCCAGCAGCTTGGAGCCTAGAGGCCAAGAGACCCAGTACTTC.

The CDR3 sequence: CASSLGGVRNYEQYF. The CDR3 DNA sequence: TGTGCCAGCAGCTTGGGGGGGGTTAGGAATTACGAGCAGTACTTC. The chain carries TRBV5-4 and TRBJ2-7, with TRBD2 as a possible D gene (6 bases). The CDR3 is 15 amino acids. Germline lookup yields CDR1 SGHNT and CDR2 YYREEE (reference sequence). V lost 0 bases and J 4 bases, leaving 14 bases between the germline ends.

This chain links TRBV7-3 with TRBJ2-1, with 13 bases matching TRBD2. Germline assignment: CDR1 SGHTA and CDR2 FQGTGA. Trimming took 3 bases from V and 8 from J; bases not matched to a gene: 7. The CDR3 runs 16 residues. CDR3: CASSFATSGGPHEQFF. The CDR3, as DNA: TGTGCCAGCAGCTTTGCGACTAGCGGGGGGCCCCATGAGCAGTTCTTC.